Ten or more counts support the clone carrying this T cell receptor (beta chain). Patients were all untreated before their thyroid surgery. This entry belongs to a study of metastatic and nonmetastatic thyroid tumors. TCRdb called clones again from the PCR reads with MiXCR. Of 20,000 to 25,000 clones listed, approximately 22% were seen once; the top ten hold about 6%. From germline, CDR1 is LNHNV and CDR2 YYDKDF (reference sequence). J lost 5 bases, V lost 2 bases, and 20 bases had no gene match. CDR3 length equals 19 residues. The sequencing sample was made of tumor tissue. This rearrangement joins TRBV15 to TRBJ1-2; 7 bases agree with TRBD1. This clonotype was sampled from a female donor with papillary thyroid cancer or a benign thyroid nodule (not recorded which). Some clones in this sample may be carry-over from other donors' samples. CDR3 protein: CATSRIGGQGVRSDYGYTF. The CDR3, as DNA: TGTGCCACCAGCAGAATCGGGGGGCAGGGGGTTAGATCGGATTATGGCTACACCTTC.